The 14 T cell receptor beta chains below all came from one sample that was sequenced in a study of blood T cell repertoires in COVID-19. TCRdb's copy holds only in-frame clones and misses some; the assay was immunoSEQ multiplex PCR. This sample has about 210,000 clones; around 88% occur once, and the top ten carry approximately 2.9%. What was sequenced was peripheral blood. The source of these receptors is a man over 45 with active or convalescent COVID-19.

The rearrangement uses TRBV5-1 and TRBJ1-2; TRBD1 is a possible D gene (6 bases). CDR1 is SGHRS and CDR2 is YFSETQ in the germline V gene. The CDR3 has 14 amino acids. Trimming removed 4 bases from V and 6 bases from J, with 16 bases in between. The CDR3 DNA reads TGCGCCAGCAGCCCAGGGGAACAGGGTAATGGCTACACCTTC. Its translation is CASSPGEQGNGYTF.

This chain connects TRBV28 to TRBJ2-3; possible D gene TRBD2, 5 bases. Germline CDR1 is MDHEN and CDR2 is SYDVKM. V was cut by 10 bases and J by 1 base, with 15 bases left in between. The CDR3 extends over 14 amino acids. CDR3 DNA: TGTGCCACCGTAGAGGGTTTGGGCACAGATACGCAGTATTTT. This sequence encodes CATVEGLGTDTQYF.

By share, this clone counts as medium-sized. CDR3 sequence (DNA): TGCGCCAGCAGCCAGACCGGGACAGGGGGGTGGGAGCAGTACTTC. It encodes CASSQTGTGGWEQYF. This chain joins TRBV4-1 and TRBJ2-7, with 11 bases aligning to TRBD1. This CDR3 is built from 15 residues. J was trimmed by 7 bases and V by 3 bases; bases with no gene match: 8. The germline CDR1 and CDR2 sequences are MGHRA and YSYEKL.

The CDR3: CASSPRQGVGYTF. The CDR3 DNA follows: TGTGCCAGCTCACCTCGACAGGGGGTAGGCTACACCTTC. This rearrangement joins TRBV18 to TRBJ1-2, with 9 bases aligning to TRBD1. This CDR3 is 13 amino acids long. The germline V gene encodes CDR1 KGHSH and CDR2 LQKENI. V gave up 3 bases and J gave up 8 bases; unmatched junction bases: 4.

V is TRBV27 and J is TRBJ2-1, with 8 positions matching TRBD1. The CDR3 has 16 amino acids. V gave up 6 bases and J gave up 6 bases; unmatched junction bases: 13. The germline gives CDR1 MNHEY, CDR2 SMNVEV (reference sequence). CDR3 coding DNA: TGTGCCAGCAGCCCAGTCGGACAGGGCCGAGGCAATGAGCAGTTCTTC. Translated, it gives CASSPVGQGRGNEQFF.

The V call is TRBV5-5, the J call TRBJ1-2; D remains ambiguous. The CDR3 is made up of 15 amino acids. Germline CDR1 reads SGHKS; CDR2 reads YYEKEE (reference sequence). V was cut by 3 bases and J by 6 bases, with 18 bases left in between. The DNA for the CDR3 is TGTGCCAGCAGCTCCCTCTCGAGCCAGGTAGATGGCTACACCTTC. Its translation is CASSSLSSQVDGYTF.

This clone was seen a few times. This sequence joins TRBV28 and TRBJ1-1; 8 nucleotides line up with TRBD1. This CDR3 is built from 14 residues. Germline values: CDR1 MDHEN, CDR2 SYDVKM. V trimming: 2 bases; J trimming: 3 bases; junction bases outside the gene matches: 2. The CDR3 DNA reads TGTGCCAGCAGTTTAACAGGGGGGGACACTGAAGCTTTCTTT. Translation gives CASSLTGGDTEAFF.

V and J are TRBV19 and TRBJ1-4; 7 positions match TRBD1. V was pared by 6 bases and J by 8 bases, with 9 bases of the junction left unmatched. The CDR3 consists of 14 residues. Germline V gene data show CDR1 as LNHDA and CDR2 as SQIVND (reference sequence). CDR3 sequence (DNA): TGTGCCAGTAGCCACCCGGGACAGAAAGAAAAACTGTTTTTT. Protein sequence: CASSHPGQKEKLFF.

This clone was picked up a small number of times. V and J are TRBV7-6 and TRBJ1-2; tentatively, D is TRBD1 (5 bases). V was clipped by 4 bases and J by 1 base, with 22 bases between them. The CDR3 consists of 18 residues. Germline lookup yields CDR1 SGHVS and CDR2 FNYEAQ. CDR3 DNA: TGTGCCAGCAGCTCAAGCATTTTTCAGGGAACCGGTAACTATGGCTACACCTTC. It translates to CASSSSIFQGTGNYGYTF.

This clone was recorded once. V gene TRBV2 combines with J gene TRBJ1-3, with D maybe TRBD1 (6 bases). This CDR3 has 18 residues. V gave up 10 bases and J gave up 3 bases, with 28 bases separating them. Germline V gives CDR1 SNHLY, CDR2 FYNNEI. For the CDR3, the DNA is TGTGCCACCCGGGGGGGCCTCGTTAAATCTCCGTATGGAAACACCATATATTTT. Amino acid sequence: CATRGGLVKSPYGNTIYF.

In DNA form, the CDR3 reads TGTGCCTGGACCCAGGACAGGGGAGATTCACCCCTCCACTTT. Residues: CAWTQDRGDSPLHF. The rearrangement uses TRBV30 and TRBJ1-6; 9 bases are a match to TRBD1. The length of the CDR3 is 14 residues. With V trimmed by 4 bases and J by 8 bases, 6 bases remained unmatched. Germline values: CDR1 GTSNPN, CDR2 SVGIG (reference sequence).

CDR3 amino acids: CASSYAGTGAGYTF. The CDR3 nucleotides read TGTGCCAGCAGCTACGCCGGGACAGGGGCTGGCTACACCTTC. V and J are TRBV7-9 and TRBJ1-2; 10 positions agree with TRBD1. V shed 4 bases and J 7 bases; nucleotides not matched to a gene: 6. This CDR3 region has 14 residues. Per the germline V gene, CDR1 is SEHNR and CDR2 is FQNEAQ (reference sequence). The complete variable domain, with remaining parts taken from reference TRBV7-9 and TRBJ1-2, reads DTGVSQNPRHKITKRGQNVTFRCDPISEHNRLYWYRQTLGQGPEFLTYFQNEAQLEKSRLLSDRFSAERPKGSFSTLEIQRTEQGDSAMYLCASSYAGTGAGYTFGSGTRLTVV.

The rearrangement joins TRBV2 to TRBJ1-5; D possibly corresponds to TRBD1 (5 bases). Trimming pared 7 bases from V and 6 bases from J, leaving 13 bases between. In germline, CDR1 is SNHLY, CDR2 FYNNEI. CDR3 size: 13 residues. Written as DNA, the CDR3 is TGTGCCAGCAAAGGGGACTCCCCTCAGCCCCAGCATTTT. Its protein is CASKGDSPQPQHF.

This clone showed up just once. V is TRBV15 and J is TRBJ1-4, with TRBD1 matching 11 bases. This CDR3 region has 17 residues. The V and J ends lost 6 bases and 5 bases, in that order; junction bases with no gene match: 11. Germline V gene lookup returns CDR1 LNHNV and CDR2 YYDKDF (reference sequence). The CDR3 is CATSPGTGGPLNEKLFF. In DNA, the CDR3 is TGTGCCACCAGTCCGGGGACAGGGGGGCCCTTGAATGAAAAACTGTTTTTT.